This TCR beta chain was captured in a study of T and B cells in COVID-19 patients. Turning to the study itself: Recovered patients mostly had mild to moderate COVID-19 managed as outpatients. Of 20 to 25 active-infection patients, 12 were critically ill with mechanical ventilation or extracorporeal membrane oxygenation.

The CDR3 has 13 residues. With 4 bases removed from V and 3 bases from J, the gap between germline ends came to 12 bases. CDR1 and CDR2 from the germline V gene are SQVTM and ANQGSEA. Multiplex PCR with BIOMED2 TRB-A/B primer pools amplified TRB rearrangements. One entry per CDR3 protein results from TCRdb running MiXCR on the multiplex PCR reads. The sample holds about 5,600 distinct CDR3 sequences, around a quarter seen once. By share, this clonotype counts as medium-sized. Blood genomic DNA input for TRB amplification was roughly 230-550 ng. This chain links TRBV29-1 with TRBJ1-1; D is uncertain. The TCR comes from a human donor with active COVID-19. The donor label of this sample is uncertain. The specimen sequenced was blood. Written as DNA, the CDR3 is TGCAGCGTTGGGGCGCAGATAGACACTGAAGCTTTCTTT. Translating gives CSVGAQIDTEAFF.